One TCR beta chain is described in this entry. Ranging in age from roughly 6 to 100, the donors were healthy Caucasian individuals from Russia. A second PCR of roughly 7 to 11 cycles used a sample-barcoded 5' primer and a J-beta primer mix. Sequencing of every sample gave 2.5 million or more CDR3-containing paired-end reads. TCRdb passed the 5' RACE reads through MiXCR, listing each CDR3 protein once. The table shows approximately 940,000 distinct CDR3 sequences, with 40% to 60% occurring only once. The record originates from a study of blood T cells in healthy people across ages. V lost 0 bases and J lost 9, with 15 bases in between. Germline lookup yields CDR1 MNHNY and CDR2 SVGAGI (reference sequence). This CDR3 spans 15 amino acids.

This receptor was obtained from a man aged 25-45 years in good health. Sequencing was performed on blood. The chain is built from TRBV6-6 and TRBJ2-1, with a weak D call TRBD2 (6 bases). Here the CDR3 DNA reads TGTGCCAGCAGTTACTCCGGGGGACCTTCAAGTGAGCAGTTCTTC. Translated, it gives CASSYSGGPSSEQFF.